Below are 5 T cell receptor beta chains sequenced from a single sample in a study of cytomegalovirus exposure and HLA in healthy donors. The PCR used 60 Vbeta and 13 Jbeta primers. Profiling relied on immunoSEQ multiplex PCR, and the TCRdb table lists in-frame clones only, not all of them. The table records around 200,000 clones, 82% of them present only once. Sample: PBMCs. Receptor source: a man aged 35 to 55 in good health and CMV-seropositive.

The chain combines TRBV6-5 with TRBJ2-5; 10 bases agree with TRBD2. Germline CDR1 and CDR2: MNHEY and SVGAGI. The CDR3 covers 14 residues. With V trimmed by 6 bases and J by 7 bases, 8 bases remained unmatched. The CDR3 here is CASRDSRTSGTQYF. CDR3 sequence (DNA): TGTGCCAGCAGAGATAGCCGGACTAGCGGGACCCAGTACTTC.

A note on this clone: This specimen includes other DNA sequences encoding the same CDR3. The V gene is TRBV9, the J gene TRBJ2-7, with D uncertain. V shed 0 bases and J shed 3 bases, with 10 bases lying between them. The CDR3 runs to 14 residues. CDR1 SGDLS and CDR2 YYNGEE come from the germline V gene. CDR3 sequence (DNA): TGTGCCAGCAGCGTAGGAACAGTCGACTACGAGCAGTACTTC. This gives the protein CASSVGTVDYEQYF.

The sample holds one count of this clone. The chain employs TRBV30 and TRBJ2-7, with D maybe TRBD2 (5 bases). The germline V gene has CDR1 GTSNPN and CDR2 SVGIG (reference sequence). V was pared by 4 bases and J by 0 bases, with 10 bases between. This CDR3 contains 13 residues. The CDR3 sequence: CAWTRRASYEQYF. DNA of the CDR3: TGTGCCTGGACCCGGCGGGCCTCCTACGAGCAGTACTTC.

The rearrangement joins TRBV28 to TRBJ2-2; 10 nucleotides agree with TRBD2. Germline CDR1 is MDHEN and CDR2 is SYDVKM. This CDR3 spans 15 amino acids. V dropped 3 bases and J dropped 4; count of bases not matched to a gene: 2. CDR3 nucleotides: TGTGCCAGCAGTTTGACTAGCGGGTTCACCGGGGAGCTGTTTTTT. Translated: CASSLTSGFTGELFF.

This clone was detected only a few times. The V and J genes are TRBV18 and TRBJ1-1; no clear D. The V gene lost 2 bases and the J gene lost 4 bases, with 8 bases spanning the gap. The germline CDR1 and CDR2 sequences are KGHSH and LQKENI. The CDR3 covers 13 residues. CDR3 coding DNA: TGTGCCAGCTCACCAGAGTCCGCCACTGAAGCTTTCTTT. This encodes CASSPESATEAFF.